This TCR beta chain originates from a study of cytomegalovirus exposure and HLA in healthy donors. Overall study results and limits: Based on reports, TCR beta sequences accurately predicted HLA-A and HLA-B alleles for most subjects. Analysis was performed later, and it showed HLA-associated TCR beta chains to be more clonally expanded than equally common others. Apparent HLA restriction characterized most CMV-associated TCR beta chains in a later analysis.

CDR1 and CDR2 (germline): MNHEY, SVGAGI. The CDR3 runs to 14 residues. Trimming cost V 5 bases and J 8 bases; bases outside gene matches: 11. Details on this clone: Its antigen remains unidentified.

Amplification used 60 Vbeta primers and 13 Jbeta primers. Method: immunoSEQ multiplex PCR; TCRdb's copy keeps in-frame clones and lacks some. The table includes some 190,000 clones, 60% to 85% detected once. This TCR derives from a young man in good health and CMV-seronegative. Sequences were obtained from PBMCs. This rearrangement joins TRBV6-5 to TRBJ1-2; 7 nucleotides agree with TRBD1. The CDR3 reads CASSPTTGRRGYTF. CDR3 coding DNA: TGTGCCAGCAGTCCGACGACAGGGCGGAGAGGCTACACCTTC.